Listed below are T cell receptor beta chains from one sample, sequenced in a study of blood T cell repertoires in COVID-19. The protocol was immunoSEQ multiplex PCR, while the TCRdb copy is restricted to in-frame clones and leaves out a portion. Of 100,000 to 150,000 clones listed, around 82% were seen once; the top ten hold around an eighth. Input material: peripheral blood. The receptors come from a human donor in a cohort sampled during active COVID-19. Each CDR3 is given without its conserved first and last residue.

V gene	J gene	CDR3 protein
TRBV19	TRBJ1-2	ASSIGTSLYGYT
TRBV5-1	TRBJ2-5	ASSLSFGTGREETQY
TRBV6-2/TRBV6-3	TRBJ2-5	ASSYVGGDLQETQY
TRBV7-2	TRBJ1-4	ASSLGPSGINEKLF
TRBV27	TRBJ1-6	ASSLSQGGIASPLH
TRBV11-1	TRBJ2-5	ASSPGTGSHQETQY
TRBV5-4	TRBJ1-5	ASSLQGGNQPQH
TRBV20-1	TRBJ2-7	SATDRDEQY
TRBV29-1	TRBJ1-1	SSRQGVEAF
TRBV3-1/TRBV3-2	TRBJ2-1	ASSPGGQGYEQF
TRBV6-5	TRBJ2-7	ASRSGQGVYEQY
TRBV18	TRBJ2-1	ASTLAGGSNNEQF
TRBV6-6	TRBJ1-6	ASSYSRNSPLH
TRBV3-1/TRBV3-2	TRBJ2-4	ASSQAGSQPIY
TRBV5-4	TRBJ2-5	ASSLGLAGLYQETQY
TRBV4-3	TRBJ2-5	ASSQITGQGAQY
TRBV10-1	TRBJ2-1	ASSGGIETGVGQF